These 9 T cell receptor beta chains originate from one sample sequenced in a study of T-cell memory formation after mild COVID-19. TCRdb reprocessed the 5' RACE reads via MiXCR and lists one record per CDR3 protein. The data hold a few hundred thousand distinct CDR3 sequences, with roughly 24% observed a single time. Sequenced sample: PBMCs or a T cell subset sorted from them (not recorded which). These receptors came from an adult woman who had mild COVID-19 (a few samples of this study predate the infection). Cell type and time point are not known.

This CDR3 reads CASRGGTARHYNEQFF. DNA of the CDR3: TGTGCCAGCAGAGGAGGGACAGCCAGACATTACAATGAGCAGTTCTTC. This chain joins TRBV2 and TRBJ2-1, with a possible D match to TRBD1 (7 bases). V was cut by 6 bases and J by 4 bases, with 19 bases left in between. The CDR3 consists of 16 residues. From germline, CDR1 is SNHLY and CDR2 FYNNEI.

The chain joins TRBV6-2 or TRBV6-3 to TRBJ2-7; D uncertain. Deletions cut 5 bases from V and 9 bases from J, with 5 bases between. Germline CDR1 reads MNHEY; CDR2 reads SVGEGT. This CDR3 is built from 9 residues. CDR3 sequence (DNA): TGTGCCAGCAGTCTTGCGCAGTACTTC. It specifies CASSLAQYF.

J is TRBJ2-7 and V is TRBV12-3 or TRBV12-4, with a tentative D call TRBD1 (5 bases). Between the trimmed V and J ends, which lost 3 bases and 3 bases, there was a span of 15 bases. This CDR3 comprises 15 residues. CDR3 sequence: CASSFQGASFYEQYF. CDR3 nucleotide sequence: TGTGCCAGCAGTTTTCAGGGTGCAAGCTTCTACGAGCAGTACTTC.

The genes are TRBV4-1 and TRBJ2-2, with 12 positions matching TRBD2. The CDR3 totals 18 residues. J lost 1 base, V lost 3 bases, and 6 bases had no gene match. CDR1 MGHRA and CDR2 YSYEKL come from the germline V gene. The CDR3 coding sequence is TGCGCCAGCAGCCAGCTGGTACTAGCGGGGGGGAACACCGGGGAGCTGTTTTTT. Its protein product is CASSQLVLAGGNTGELFF.

The V and J genes are TRBV18 and TRBJ2-7, with unresolved D. The germline gives CDR1 KGHSH, CDR2 LQKENI. The CDR3 consists of 12 residues. The germline V and J ends were trimmed by 0 bases and 6 bases, with 6 bases remaining between them. The CDR3 loop reads CASSPPTLEQYF. The DNA for the CDR3 is TGTGCCAGCTCACCACCGACTCTCGAGCAGTACTTC.

This sequence joins TRBV20-1 and TRBJ2-1, with 9 positions matching TRBD2. CDR1 is DFQATT and CDR2 is SNEGSKA in the germline V gene (reference sequence). J gave up 9 bases and V 3 bases, and 9 bases lay outside the gene matches. The CDR3 length is 14 residues. The CDR3 loop is CSARLSGRSGEQFF. The CDR3, as DNA: TGCAGTGCTAGGCTGAGCGGGAGGTCGGGTGAGCAGTTCTTC.

The chain couples TRBV10-3 to TRBJ2-3; weak D call: TRBD1 (5 bases). This CDR3 contains 12 residues. With 5 bases removed from V and 6 bases from J, the gap between germline ends came to 9 bases. Germline V lookup: CDR1 ENHRY, CDR2 SYGVKD. CDR3 DNA sequence: TGTGCCATCAGTCCCCCAGGGGATACGCAGTATTTT. Protein: CAISPPGDTQYF.

This clonotype was counted a few times. The chain combines TRBV3-1 with TRBJ2-7; D is possibly TRBD1 (5 bases). Germline assignment: CDR1 LGHDT and CDR2 YNNKEL (reference sequence). V dropped 4 bases and J dropped 3 bases, with 13 bases sitting between them. The CDR3 loop spans 14 amino acids. The CDR3 DNA follows: TGTGCCAGCAGCCCACGACAGAGAATCTACGAGCAGTACTTC. It codes for CASSPRQRIYEQYF.

This rearrangement joins TRBV30 to TRBJ1-4, with D possibly being TRBD1 (6 bases). Trimming stripped 0 bases from V and 3 bases from J, with 14 bases between. The CDR3 is 16 amino acids. CDR1 is GTSNPN, CDR2 SVGIG, per germline (reference sequence). CDR3 sequence (DNA): TGTGCCTGGAGTGTTGGGGGCCTTAGGGCTAATGAAAAACTGTTTTTT. It translates to CAWSVGGLRANEKLFF.